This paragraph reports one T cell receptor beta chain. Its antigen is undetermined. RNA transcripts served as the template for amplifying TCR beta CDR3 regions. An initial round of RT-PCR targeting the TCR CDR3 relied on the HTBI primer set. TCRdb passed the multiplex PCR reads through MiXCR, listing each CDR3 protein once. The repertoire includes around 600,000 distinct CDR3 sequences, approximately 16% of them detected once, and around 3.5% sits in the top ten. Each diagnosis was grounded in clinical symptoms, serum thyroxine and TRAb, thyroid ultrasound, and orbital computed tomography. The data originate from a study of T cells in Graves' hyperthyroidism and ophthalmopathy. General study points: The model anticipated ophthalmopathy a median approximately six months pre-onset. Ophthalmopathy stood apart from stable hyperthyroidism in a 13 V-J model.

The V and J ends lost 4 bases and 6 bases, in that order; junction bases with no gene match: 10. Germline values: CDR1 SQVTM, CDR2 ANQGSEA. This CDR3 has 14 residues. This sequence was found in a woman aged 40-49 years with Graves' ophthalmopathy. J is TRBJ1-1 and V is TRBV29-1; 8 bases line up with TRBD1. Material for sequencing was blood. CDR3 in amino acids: CSVGRDRIIPEAFF. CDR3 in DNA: TGCAGCGTTGGCCGGGACAGGATAATTCCTGAAGCTTTCTTT.